What follows are 28 T cell receptor beta chains derived from one specimen sequenced in a study of blood T cell repertoires in COVID-19 (dated by TCRdb to between 2020 and 2021). The library was obtained by the immunoSEQ multiplex PCR assay. TCRdb took over this immuneACCESS table, retaining in-frame rearrangements with V and J assigned. Such tables are incomplete; in checked studies, under half of the missing clones stem from an unresolved V gene, and the remainder is unexplained. This sample is represented by under 450,000 clones; roughly nine tenths of them were singletons. The top ten clonotypes cover about 0.83% of the sample. Specimen: PBMCs or T cells enriched from blood (not recorded which). The receptors shown here come from a woman aged 40 to 49 who had been exposed to COVID-19.

The chain carries TRBV19 and TRBJ1-1; no clear D. Germline lookup yields CDR1 LNHDA and CDR2 SQIVND (reference sequence). The CDR3 has 12 residues. Trimming removed 3 bases at V and 11 bases at J, with 13 bases between. CDR3 sequence (DNA): TGTGCCAGTAGTATTGTCGGCCTGAGGGCTTTCTTT. Its protein is CASSIVGLRAFF.

Only a few counts were recorded for this clone. This chain uses TRBV15 with TRBJ1-3, with D hard to call. The CDR3 runs to 15 residues. Trimming removed 0 bases from V and 0 bases from J, with 6 bases in between. Germline CDR1 reads LNHNV; CDR2 reads YYDKDF (reference sequence). The chain's CDR3 is CATSRDRASGNTIYF. For the CDR3, the DNA is TGTGCCACCAGCAGAGATCGCGCCTCTGGAAACACCATATATTTT. The variable domain in full, completed from reference TRBV15 and TRBJ1-3, reads DAMVIQNPRYQVTQFGKPVTLSCSQTLNHNVMYWYQQKSSQAPKLLFHYYDKDFNNEADTPDNFQSRRPNTSFCFLDIRSPGLGDTAMYLCATSRDRASGNTIYFGEGSWLTVV.

The rearrangement joins TRBV9 to TRBJ2-5, with TRBD2 matching over 8 bases. The CDR3 runs to 13 residues. Trimming at V came to 2 bases and at J to 7 bases, leaving 4 bases not matched to a gene. Germline V gene sequence: CDR1 SGDLS, CDR2 YYNGEE. The chain's CDR3 is CASSVAGGGTQYF. CDR3 sequence (DNA): TGTGCCAGCAGCGTCGCCGGGGGGGGGACCCAGTACTTC.

The DNA for the CDR3 is TGCAGTGCTAGTCTCCGCGGGGGGAGCACAGATACGCAGTATTTT. Residues: CSASLRGGSTDTQYF. The chain links TRBV20-1 to TRBJ2-3; 8 bases are shared with TRBD2. This CDR3 region has 15 residues. V shed 3 bases and J 0 bases; nucleotides not matched to a gene: 5. Looked up from germline, CDR1 is DFQATT and CDR2 is SNEGSKA (reference sequence).

This clone was found once. The rearrangement uses TRBV14 and TRBJ2-1; 7 positions agree with TRBD1. The CDR3 totals 16 residues. Germline loops: CDR1 SGHDN, CDR2 FVKESK. V gave up 1 base and J gave up 0 bases; unmatched junction bases: 3. The DNA for the CDR3 is TGTGCCAGCAGCCAAGGGGGACAGATCTCCTACAATGAGCAGTTCTTC. Protein product: CASSQGGQISYNEQFF.

V and J are TRBV7-8 and TRBJ1-2; tentatively, D is TRBD1 (5 bases). The CDR3 has 14 amino acids. CDR1 and CDR2 (germline): SGHVS, FQNEAQ. Trimming cost V 6 bases and J 0 bases, with 11 bases left between them. The CDR3 nucleotides read TGTGCCAGCAGTCAAGACAGATCTAACTATGGCTACACCTTC. Its protein is CASSQDRSNYGYTF.

CDR3 in DNA: TGTGCCATCAGCGACAGGGGGCAGGGGGACGAGCAGTACTTC. Translating it yields CAISDRGQGDEQYF. The rearrangement uses TRBV10-3 and TRBJ2-7; TRBD1 agrees at 10 bases. Germline CDR1 ENHRY, CDR2 SYGVKD. The CDR3 has 14 residues. With 6 bases clipped from V and 5 bases from J, the junction kept 7 bases outside the gene matches.

The chain recombines TRBV29-1 with TRBJ1-2; no firm D call. This CDR3 spans 11 amino acids. V shed 5 bases and J shed 14 bases, with 18 bases lying between them. Germline V gene data show CDR1 as SQVTM and CDR2 as ANQGSEA. The CDR3 DNA follows: TGCAGCGTTAACCGCGGCACCCCGGGAACCTTC. Protein sequence: CSVNRGTPGTF.

V usage is TRBV29-1 and J usage is TRBJ1-2, with D unclear. CDR1 and CDR2 (germline): SQVTM, ANQGSEA. V was pared by 4 bases and J by 0 bases, with 9 bases between. The CDR3 spans 13 residues. This chain's CDR3 is CSVGDKSNYGYTF. Written as DNA, the CDR3 is TGCAGCGTTGGAGACAAATCTAACTATGGCTACACCTTC.

The genes are TRBV29-1 and TRBJ1-2, with TRBD1 matching over 7 bases. V shed 6 bases and J 6 bases; nucleotides not matched to a gene: 4. Germline V gene lookup returns CDR1 SQVTM and CDR2 ANQGSEA. The CDR3 is made up of 11 amino acids. The CDR3 DNA follows: TGCAGCGTCCCAGGGGGGAATGGCTACACCTTC. It specifies CSVPGGNGYTF. The full variable domain, with the rest looked up from reference TRBV29-1 and TRBJ1-2, is SAVISQKPSRDICQRGTSLTIQCQVDSQVTMMFWYRQQPGQSLTLIATANQGSEATYESGFVIDKFPISRPNLTFSTLTVSNMSPEDSSIYLCSVPGGNGYTFGSGTRLTVV.

In this sample, this clone turned up once. This chain connects TRBV7-9 to TRBJ1-2; D is perhaps TRBD1 (5 bases). CDR1 SEHNR and CDR2 FQNEAQ come from the germline V gene (reference sequence). With 5 bases removed from V and 5 bases from J, the gap between germline ends came to 18 bases. The length of the CDR3 is 15 residues. The CDR3 spells CASSEFRGANYGYTF. CDR3 bases: TGTGCCAGCAGCGAGTTCCGCGGGGCGAATTATGGCTACACCTTC. Looking up the rest from reference TRBV7-9 and TRBJ1-2 gives the full variable domain: DTGVSQNPRHKITKRGQNVTFRCDPISEHNRLYWYRQTLGQGPEFLTYFQNEAQLEKSRLLSDRFSAERPKGSFSTLEIQRTEQGDSAMYLCASSEFRGANYGYTFGSGTRLTVV.

The chain links TRBV7-2 to TRBJ1-5; perhaps TRBD1 as D (6 bases). The CDR3 extends over 15 amino acids. V dropped 4 bases and J dropped 0 bases, with 10 bases sitting between them. Germline V lookup: CDR1 SGHTA, CDR2 FQGNSA. This CDR3 is CASSSRTDSNQPQHF. In DNA, the CDR3 is TGTGCCAGCAGCTCCCGGACAGATAGCAATCAGCCCCAGCATTTT.

This clone appeared once. The chain combines TRBV6-1 with TRBJ2-3, with TRBD2 matching over 10 bases. Germline CDR1 and CDR2: MNHNS and SASEGT. The J segment lost 2 bases and the V segment lost 1 base, leaving 9 bases of the junction unmatched. The CDR3 is 18 amino acids. The CDR3 sequence: CASSEGSFGLAVTDTQYF. CDR3 sequence (DNA): TGTGCCAGCAGTGAAGGATCCTTCGGACTAGCGGTCACAGATACGCAGTATTTT.

The rearrangement uses TRBV14 and TRBJ1-2; 7 positions agree with TRBD1. This CDR3 has 12 amino acids. Germline CDR1 and CDR2: SGHDN and FVKESK. V was clipped by 4 bases and J by 6 bases; unmatched bases: 2. The CDR3 DNA reads TGTGCCAGCAGCCTGACAGGGAATGGCTACACCTTC. Protein product: CASSLTGNGYTF.

Here the CDR3 reads CASSYGGVPNSPLHF. Written as DNA, the CDR3 is TGTGCCAGCAGTTATGGAGGAGTCCCTAATTCACCCCTCCACTTT. The rearrangement uses TRBV27 and TRBJ1-6; D unclear. This CDR3 spans 15 amino acids. Trimming stripped 4 bases from V and 6 bases from J, with 13 bases between. CDR1 is MNHEY, CDR2 SMNVEV, per germline (reference sequence).

V is TRBV20-1 and J is TRBJ1-1; D not certain. V dropped 3 bases and J dropped 6 bases, with 5 bases sitting between them. The CDR3 is 10 residues long. Germline values: CDR1 DFQATT, CDR2 SNEGSKA (reference sequence). Here the CDR3 DNA reads TGCAGTGCTAGCCCCTCTGAAGCTTTCTTT. Protein sequence: CSASPSEAFF.

This chain links TRBV27 with TRBJ1-5; D perhaps matches TRBD1 (5 bases). Germline assignment: CDR1 MNHEY and CDR2 SMNVEV (reference sequence). V lost 2 bases, J lost 7 bases, and 15 bases lay in between. The CDR3 extends over 15 amino acids. The CDR3 DNA follows: TGTGCCAGCAGTTTACAGGGTGTAGCAAGACAGCCCCAGCATTTT. Translation gives CASSLQGVARQPQHF.

The rearrangement links TRBV19 to TRBJ1-2, with 11 bases fitting TRBD1. Looked up from germline, CDR1 is LNHDA and CDR2 is SQIVND (reference sequence). The CDR3 sequence is 15 residues long. Unmatched junction bases numbered 8, after V lost 4 bases and J lost 7 bases. CDR3 DNA: TGTGCCAGTAGTACTCCGGACAGGGGGCTGATTGGCTACACCTTC. This encodes CASSTPDRGLIGYTF.

In the case of this clone: The sample has other DNA sequences that encode this CDR3 too. CDR3 region: CASSLVGGYNEQFF. The CDR3 nucleotides read TGCGCCAGCAGCTTGGTCGGGGGGTACAATGAGCAGTTCTTC. V and J are TRBV5-1 and TRBJ2-1; TRBD2 matches at 7 bases. The V segment lost 0 bases and the J segment 4 bases; nucleotides outside the gene matches: 1. Germline loops: CDR1 SGHRS, CDR2 YFSETQ. The CDR3 is 14 amino acids.

The rearrangement joins TRBV7-9 to TRBJ1-2; possible D gene TRBD1, 6 bases. V was shortened by 5 bases and J by 4 bases, with 17 bases between the two germline ends. The germline gives CDR1 SEHNR, CDR2 FQNEAQ (reference sequence). This CDR3 contains 15 residues. The CDR3 region is CASSVTGRFIYGYTF. CDR3 DNA: TGTGCCAGCAGCGTCACAGGGCGATTTATCTATGGCTACACCTTC.

This clone was seen once. The rearrangement joins TRBV19 to TRBJ1-4; TRBD1 matches at 7 bases. Germline-derived CDR1 and CDR2 are LNHDA and SQIVND (reference sequence). The CDR3 has 14 amino acids. The junction had 7 bases not matched to a gene; V was cut back by 4 bases and J by 8 bases. CDR3 DNA: TGTGCCAGTAGTAGAGACAGGGTCGGAGAAAAACTGTTTTTT. Translated: CASSRDRVGEKLFF. The whole variable domain, remainder taken from reference TRBV19 and TRBJ1-4, is DGGITQSPKYLFRKEGQNVTLSCEQNLNHDAMYWYRQDPGQGLRLIYYSQIVNDFQKGDIAEGYSVSREKKESFPLTVTSAQKNPTAFYLCASSRDRVGEKLFFGSGTQLSVL.

The chain recombines TRBV14 with TRBJ1-6; 12 bases are a match to TRBD1. Germline V gene sequence: CDR1 SGHDN, CDR2 FVKESK. The CDR3 spans 16 residues. The V segment lost 1 base and the J segment 10 bases; nucleotides outside the gene matches: 5. The CDR3 loop reads CASSQGGTGGRSPLHF. In DNA, the CDR3 is TGTGCCAGCAGCCAAGGTGGGACAGGGGGCAGATCACCCCTCCACTTT. The whole variable domain, filled in from reference TRBV14 and TRBJ1-6, reads EAGVTQFPSHSVIEKGQTVTLRCDPISGHDNLYWYRRVMGKEIKFLLHFVKESKQDESGMPNNRFLAERTGGTYSTLKVQPAELEDSGVYFCASSQGGTGGRSPLHFGNGTRLTVT.

The chain employs TRBV19 and TRBJ2-6; no firm D call. V lost 3 bases to trimming and J lost 2 bases, with 14 bases between them. CDR3 length: 17 amino acids. Germline-derived CDR1 and CDR2 are LNHDA and SQIVND (reference sequence). The CDR3 coding sequence is TGTGCCAGTAGTATCGTGGCAGGAAGTACTGGGGCCAACGTCCTGACTTTC. Its translation: CASSIVAGSTGANVLTF.

The rearrangement uses TRBV19 and TRBJ2-2; 9 bases match TRBD1. The CDR3 runs 16 residues. The trim removed 8 bases at V and 4 bases at J, leaving 11 bases unmatched. Germline V CDR1 and CDR2: LNHDA, SQIVND (reference sequence). The CDR3 nucleotides are TGTGCCAGTCCACCACCGGGACAGGGCCTCACCGGGGAGCTGTTTTTT. The encoded protein is CASPPPGQGLTGELFF.

The chain uses TRBV2 and TRBJ1-2; D ambiguous. Germline assignment: CDR1 SNHLY and CDR2 FYNNEI. Trimming removed 8 bases at V and 4 bases at J, with 5 bases between. This CDR3 region has 10 residues. This CDR3 is CASEVYGYTF. For the CDR3, the DNA is TGTGCCAGCGAGGTCTATGGCTACACCTTC.

The gene calls are TRBV6-1 and TRBJ2-1, with D possibly being TRBD2 (7 bases). CDR1 is MNHNS, CDR2 SASEGT, per germline. V gave up 5 bases and J gave up 9 bases, with 26 bases separating them. The CDR3 loop spans 17 amino acids. CDR3 residues: CASSKDPPGGGRPEQFF. The CDR3 DNA reads as TGTGCCAGCAGTAAAGACCCCCCTGGGGGGGGCCGCCCTGAGCAGTTCTTC.

The chain links TRBV5-1 to TRBJ2-5, with 14 bases matching TRBD2. The CDR3 consists of 18 residues. V trimming: 3 bases; J trimming: 5 bases; junction bases outside the gene matches: 12. Per the germline V gene, CDR1 is SGHRS and CDR2 is YFSETQ. The CDR3 region has the DNA TGCGCCAGCAGCTCCTTGACTAGCGGGGGGGTTCCGTCTGAGACCCAGTACTTC. Protein product: CASSSLTSGGVPSETQYF.

This chain links TRBV18 with TRBJ1-1; 11 bases map to TRBD1. CDR1 and CDR2 from the germline V gene are KGHSH and LQKENI. The CDR3 is 16 amino acids. Trimming cost V 6 bases and J 1 base; bases outside gene matches: 7. The CDR3 DNA reads TGTGCCAGCTCGTCCCGGGACAGGGGGAGGAACACTGAAGCTTTCTTT. It is translated as CASSSRDRGRNTEAFF.